This T cell receptor (beta chain) comes out of a study of T-cell reconstitution after alpha-beta-depleted transplantation in children. Ten or more counts support this clonotype. The authors prepared the TCRbeta library with unique molecular identifiers. MiXCR was run by TCRdb on the PCR reads, yielding one entry per CDR3 protein. The repertoire has a few hundred thousand distinct CDR3 sequences, 11% of them found once; the top ten carry around a quarter. V lost 5 bases and J 2 bases, leaving 8 bases between the germline ends. CDR1 is PRHDT and CDR2 is FYEKMQ in the germline V gene (reference sequence). This CDR3 has 13 amino acids.

The TCR comes from a male patient aged 2 to 9 who had a stem cell transplant for chronic granulomatous disease, so the T cells may come from the graft donor. Material: peripheral blood, obtained 180 days after TCRalphabeta/CD19-depleted stem cell transplant. J is TRBJ2-3 and V is TRBV13; D gene uncertain. This chain's CDR3 is CASSGSVTDTQYF. CDR3 bases: TGTGCCAGCAGCGGTTCGGTCACAGATACGCAGTATTTT.